One T cell receptor beta chain is described in this entry. The count of this clone is one. The target of this receptor is not known. No base quality information exists; no much larger clone differs at one position. CDR1 and CDR2, per the germline V gene (reference sequence), are LGHDT and YNNKEL. Between the V and J ends, shortened by 0 bases and 1 base respectively, the junction contains 9 bases. The CDR3 goes from the cysteine to the phenylalanine over 15 residues. Only the CDR3 portion is preserved as DNA: 45 bases, with reading frame beginning at the first base. One collaborating source in Seattle enrolled patients while the patients were actively infected and followed the patients over time throughout the course of disease. Each collaborating institution followed its own protocols to collect whole blood in K2EDTA tubes. For TCRbeta analysis, collaborators shipped samples as frozen whole blood, isolated PBMCs, or DNA extracted from either of those sample types.

The immunoSEQ Assay, a bias-controlled multiplex PCR, was used to amplify TCRbeta CDR3 regions from genomic DNA. In the paper's pipeline: Within the assay, amplification of reference gene primers was used to estimate how many nucleated cells each sample contained. To quantify the absolute abundance of each unique TCRbeta CDR3 rearrangement, sequence reads were collapsed and filtered. For each sample, productive Simpson clonality was calculated as the square root of Simpson's diversity index over productive rearrangements. TCRdb holds this immuneACCESS table with in-frame rearrangements only. Some clones are missing; in checked studies, unresolved V genes explain under half, and the rest has no known cause. V, J and clone size reflect that table, while D and trimming were determined from the DNA. The sample table shows around 200,000 clones, and about 83% are seen once. The top ten hold roughly 1.3% of the sample.

This entry belongs to a study of blood T cell repertoires in COVID-19 (dated by TCRdb to 2020 to 2021). As for the study more broadly: Collaborator samples came from the United States, Italy and Spain and covered acute and convalescent phases of COVID-19. The prospective study material was composed of cDNA or gDNA derived from T cells, B-cell-depleted T cells, or PBMCs. The dataset comprised deeply sampled blood TCRbeta repertoires from subjects exposed to, actively infected with, or recovered from COVID-19. The repertoires were released in a freely available public database meant as a resource for research on the immune response to SARS-CoV-2. Samples were obtained from the ongoing ImmuneRACE study (first 160 participants) and from about 1,300 subjects provided by 6 global collaborators. The sample metadata nearly always contained a de-identified subject ID, COVID-19 status, age in years and sex. Where HLA class I and class II types were available, the types were taken from metadata supplied by the sample provider, not from assay-based typing.

Study-wide conclusions, independent of this receptor: Clinical and demographic metadata were provided uncurated, with the amount varying by source and participant.

The chain is encoded by TRBV3-1 (or the pseudogene TRBV3-2) joined to TRBJ1-2, and possibly TRBD1, on 5 matching bases. This receptor was identified in a woman in her thirties with COVID-19, enrolled during active disease. The sample taken for sequencing was peripheral blood. The DNA sequence is as follows: TGTGCCAGCAGCCAAGAAGGGGTGGGTAACTATGGCTACACCTTC. It specifies CASSQEGVGNYGYTF.